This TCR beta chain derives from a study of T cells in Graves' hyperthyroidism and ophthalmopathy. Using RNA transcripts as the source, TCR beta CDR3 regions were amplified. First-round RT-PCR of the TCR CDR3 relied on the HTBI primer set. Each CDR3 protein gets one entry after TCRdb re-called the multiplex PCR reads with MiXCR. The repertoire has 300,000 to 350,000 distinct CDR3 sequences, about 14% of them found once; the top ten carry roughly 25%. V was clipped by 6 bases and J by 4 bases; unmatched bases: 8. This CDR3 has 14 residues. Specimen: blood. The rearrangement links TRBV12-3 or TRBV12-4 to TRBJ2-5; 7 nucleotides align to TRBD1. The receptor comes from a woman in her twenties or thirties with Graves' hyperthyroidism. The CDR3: CASSMTGSRETQYF. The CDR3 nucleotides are TGTGCCAGCAGCATGACAGGGTCTCGAGAGACCCAGTACTTC.